This T cell receptor (beta chain) appears in the sequencing data of a study of T cell changes during pregnancy in multiple sclerosis. Sequencing was performed with immunoSEQ multiplex PCR; in TCRdb, only in-frame clones are kept and a portion is missing. Of roughly 61,000 clones listed, less than 95% are singletons. The CDR3 is made up of 11 amino acids. V lost 3 bases, J lost 9 bases, and 6 bases lay in between. Germline V gene data show CDR1 as SNHLY and CDR2 as FYNNEI. Sample: CD8+ T cells from peripheral blood mononuclear cells, taken after pregnancy. V and J are TRBV2 and TRBJ2-1; D uncertain. The receptor comes from a female donor with multiple sclerosis, enrolled in a pregnancy study. The CDR3, as DNA: TGTGCCAGCAGTGAGCGAGTTGAGCAGTTCTTC. This sequence encodes CASSERVEQFF.